This T cell receptor (beta chain) was retrieved from a study of graft-versus-host responses after intestinal transplantation (dated by TCRdb to about 2021). In the study overall: The transplants that recipients received were multivisceral, liver-intestinal, or isolated intestinal. All recipients received anti-thymocyte globulin induction followed by maintenance tacrolimus and steroids for about three years. After intestinal transplantation, graft-versus-host and host-versus-graft alloreactive T cell clones in the graft, circulation and bone marrow were tracked using bulk TCR-beta CDR3 sequencing. Alloreactive clones were identified by sequencing pre-transplant mixed lymphocyte reaction products and comparing these products with unstimulated pre-transplant donor and recipient T cells. Of the 20 to 25 intestinal transplant recipients enrolled in the cohort, one of whom was a retransplant, a few patients without pretransplant specimens were excluded. A peak of at least 4% donor T cells among recipient peripheral blood mononuclear cells was the definition used for donor T cell macrochimerism. Instead of going to the commercial service, samples from a few later patients were sequenced in-house on an Illumina MiSeq and processed with MiXCR. Overall results and qualifications from the work: GvH clones were detected in recipient bone marrow, and some appeared earlier in ileal mucosa or blood, consistent with an intestinal mucosal origin. The relatively low number and heterogeneity of intestinal transplant patients limited the conclusions. In patients with donor T cell macrochimerism, the allografts had high GvH to HvG T cell clonal ratios. Early after transplant, peak levels of circulating GvH clones were found to be associated with declines in HvG clones.

The library relied on the immunoSEQ multiplex PCR assay. For most patients, genomic DNA was isolated with the Qiagen DNeasy Blood and Tissue Kit and sent frozen to Adaptive Biotechnologies for TCR sequencing. For most patients, high-throughput TCR-beta CDR3 sequencing of genomic DNA was performed by Adaptive Biotechnologies. The authors' analysis ran thus. TCR sequencing data for some 19 patients were retrieved from Adaptive's ImmunoSEQ software; three other patients were processed with MiXCR and VDJtools. CD4 versus CD8 sorting errors were corrected by removing sequences found in both subsets at a frequency ratio below 5:1. CDR3 nucleotide sequences shared by donor and recipient were removed because the origin of these sequences could not be assigned. At least 2-fold expansion over unstimulated cells and a minimum CFSE-low frequency of 0.002% (template counts) or 0.001% (read counts) were required for clones to be classified as alloreactive. Mappable clones were those detected in sequenced pre-transplant spleen, lymph node, or MLR CFSE-low populations of the donor or recipient. The cumulative frequency of alloreactive clones was calculated as a percentage of all sequences, weighted by copy number. This immuneACCESS table, as held by TCRdb, lists in-frame sequences with V and J called but not all clones. Of the missing ones, under half trace to an unresolved V gene in checked studies; the others have no known cause. The V and J calls and clone size were taken over from that table, and D and trimming were inferred from the DNA. For this sample there are over 100,000 clones; about 92% appear just once. The ten largest clones represent 0.2% to 0.25% of the sample.

V lost 3 bases and J lost 2 bases, and the count of bases not matched to a germline gene is 4. The CDR3 numbers 14 residues from cysteine through phenylalanine. Here the CDR3 DNA is all that survives: 42 bases in frame from base 1. From the germline V gene, CDR1 is SGHRS and CDR2 is YFSETQ. On this clone itself: Its antigen target is currently unknown. No quality values exist for individual bases; no much larger clone is one base distant.

The label giving this sample's time point can be read as: cells obtained before transplantation from donor or recipient. CD3+CD4+ and CD3+CD8+ populations were FACS-sorted from unstimulated pre-transplant donor and recipient cells taken from spleen or lymph nodes. The V and J segments used are TRBV5-1 and TRBJ2-5, with 7 bases matching TRBD1. Specimen: unstimulated CD4+ T cells sorted from spleen or lymph node cells, collected before transplant. This sequence originates from a human donor who was the organ donor for an intestinal transplant. The CDR3 protein sequence reads: CASSSPRGQETQYF. The nucleotide sequence reads TGCGCCAGCAGCTCCCCCAGGGGGCAAGAGACCCAGTACTTC.